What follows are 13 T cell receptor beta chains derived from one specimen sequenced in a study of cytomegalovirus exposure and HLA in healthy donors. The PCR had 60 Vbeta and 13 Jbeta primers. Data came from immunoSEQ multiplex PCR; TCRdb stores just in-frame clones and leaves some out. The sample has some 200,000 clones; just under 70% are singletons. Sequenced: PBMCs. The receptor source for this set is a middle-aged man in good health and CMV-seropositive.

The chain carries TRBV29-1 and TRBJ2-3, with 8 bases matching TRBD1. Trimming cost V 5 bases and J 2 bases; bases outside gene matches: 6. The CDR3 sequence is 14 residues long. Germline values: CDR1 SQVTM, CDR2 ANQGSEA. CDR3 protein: CSVSDRGFTDTQYF. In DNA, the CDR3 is TGCAGCGTTTCCGACAGGGGATTCACAGATACGCAGTATTTT.

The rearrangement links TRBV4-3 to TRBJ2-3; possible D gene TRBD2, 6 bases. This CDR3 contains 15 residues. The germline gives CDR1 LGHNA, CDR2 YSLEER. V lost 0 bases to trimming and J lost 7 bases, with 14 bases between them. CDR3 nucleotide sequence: TGCGCCAGCAGCCAAGACGATCAGGGAGGATATACGCAGTATTTT. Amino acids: CASSQDDQGGYTQYF.

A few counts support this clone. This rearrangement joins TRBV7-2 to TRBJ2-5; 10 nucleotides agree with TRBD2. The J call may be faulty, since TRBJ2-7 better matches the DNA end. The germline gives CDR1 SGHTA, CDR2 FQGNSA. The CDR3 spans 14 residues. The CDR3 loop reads CASSLAGEFYEQYF. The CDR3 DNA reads TGTGCCAGCTCGCTAGCGGGGGAATTCTACGAGCAGTACTTC.

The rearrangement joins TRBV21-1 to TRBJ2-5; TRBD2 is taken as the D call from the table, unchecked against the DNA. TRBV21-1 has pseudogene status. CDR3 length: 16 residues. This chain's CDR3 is CASSKQDGGPRETQYF. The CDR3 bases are TGTGCCAGCAGCAAACAAGACGGGGGGCCACGGGAGACCCAGTACTTC.

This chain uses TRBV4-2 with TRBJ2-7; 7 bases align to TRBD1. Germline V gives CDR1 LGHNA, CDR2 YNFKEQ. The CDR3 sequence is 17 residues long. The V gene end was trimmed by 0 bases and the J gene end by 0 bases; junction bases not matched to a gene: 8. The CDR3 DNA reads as TGTGCCAGCAGCCAAGATGAAGGGGACAGCAGCTCCTACGAGCAGTACTTC. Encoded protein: CASSQDEGDSSSYEQYF.

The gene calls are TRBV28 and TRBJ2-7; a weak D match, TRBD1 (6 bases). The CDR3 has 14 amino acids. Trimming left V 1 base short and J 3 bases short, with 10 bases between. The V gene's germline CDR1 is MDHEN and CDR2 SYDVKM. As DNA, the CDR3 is TGTGCCAGCAGTTTATCCGGACAGAACTACGAGCAGTACTTC. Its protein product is CASSLSGQNYEQYF.

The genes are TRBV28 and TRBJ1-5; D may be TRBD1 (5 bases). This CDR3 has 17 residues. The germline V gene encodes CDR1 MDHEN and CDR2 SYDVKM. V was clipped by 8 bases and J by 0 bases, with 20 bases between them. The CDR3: CASRKYQGVLSNQPQHF. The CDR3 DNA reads TGTGCCAGCCGAAAATACCAAGGGGTTCTTAGCAATCAGCCCCAGCATTTT.

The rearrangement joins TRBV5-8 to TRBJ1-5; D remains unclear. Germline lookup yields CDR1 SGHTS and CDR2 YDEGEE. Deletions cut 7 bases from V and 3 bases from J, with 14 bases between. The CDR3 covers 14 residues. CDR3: CASEVAADNQPQHF. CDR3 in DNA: TGTGCCAGCGAGGTGGCAGCAGACAATCAGCCCCAGCATTTT.

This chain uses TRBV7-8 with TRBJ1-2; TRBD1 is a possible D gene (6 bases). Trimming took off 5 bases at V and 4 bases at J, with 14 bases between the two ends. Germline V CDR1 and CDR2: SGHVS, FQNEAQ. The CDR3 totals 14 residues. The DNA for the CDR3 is TGTGCCAGCAGCAATCGGGGGGCGCCCTATGGCTACACCTTC. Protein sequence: CASSNRGAPYGYTF.

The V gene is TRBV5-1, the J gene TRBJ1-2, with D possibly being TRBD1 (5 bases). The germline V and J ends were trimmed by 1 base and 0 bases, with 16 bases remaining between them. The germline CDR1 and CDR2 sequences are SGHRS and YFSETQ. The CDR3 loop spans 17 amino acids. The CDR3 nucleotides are TGCGCCAGCAGCTTGCTTGACAGCCGATTATCTAACTATGGCTACACCTTC. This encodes CASSLLDSRLSNYGYTF. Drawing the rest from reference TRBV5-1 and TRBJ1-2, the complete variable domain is KAGVTQTPRYLIKTRGQQVTLSCSPISGHRSVSWYQQTPGQGLQFLFEYFSETQRNKGNFPGRFSGRQFSNSRSEMNVSTLELGDSALYLCASSLLDSRLSNYGYTFGSGTRLTVV.

The DNA for the CDR3 is TGCAGCGTTGAAGATCTTCAAGCTGCGCGTGGCAGGTTTACCTACGAGCAGTACTTC. It codes for CSVEDLQAARGRFTYEQYF. The chain combines TRBV29-1 with TRBJ2-5; D unresolved. Judging by the DNA end, TRBJ2-7 fits better; the J call may be wrong. The CDR3 runs 19 residues. The V gene's germline CDR1 is SQVTM and CDR2 ANQGSEA.

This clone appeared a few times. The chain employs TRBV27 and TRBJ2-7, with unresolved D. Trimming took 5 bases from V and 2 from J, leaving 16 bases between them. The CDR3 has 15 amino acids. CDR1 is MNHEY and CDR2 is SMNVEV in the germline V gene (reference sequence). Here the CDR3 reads CASSLKSGLTYEQYF. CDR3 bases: TGTGCCAGCAGTCTGAAATCAGGCCTCACCTACGAGCAGTACTTC.

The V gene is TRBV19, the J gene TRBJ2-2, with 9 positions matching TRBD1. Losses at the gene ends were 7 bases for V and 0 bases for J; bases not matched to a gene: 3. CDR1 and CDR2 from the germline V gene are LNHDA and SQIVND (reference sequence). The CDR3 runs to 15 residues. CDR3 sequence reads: CASNTGGPNTGELFF. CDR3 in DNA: TGTGCCAGTAATACAGGGGGCCCGAACACCGGGGAGCTGTTTTTT.